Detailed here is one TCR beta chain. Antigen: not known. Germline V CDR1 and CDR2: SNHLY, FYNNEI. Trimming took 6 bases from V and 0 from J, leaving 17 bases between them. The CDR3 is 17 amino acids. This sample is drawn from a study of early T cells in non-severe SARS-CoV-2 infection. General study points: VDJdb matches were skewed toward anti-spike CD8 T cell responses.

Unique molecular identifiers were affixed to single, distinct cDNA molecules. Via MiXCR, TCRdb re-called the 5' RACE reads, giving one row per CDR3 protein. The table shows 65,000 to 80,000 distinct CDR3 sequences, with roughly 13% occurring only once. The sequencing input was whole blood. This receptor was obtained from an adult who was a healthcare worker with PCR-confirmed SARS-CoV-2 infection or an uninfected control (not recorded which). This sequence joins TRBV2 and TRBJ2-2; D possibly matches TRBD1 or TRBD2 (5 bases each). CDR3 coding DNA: TGTGCCAGCAGGAGGGGAGCGAGGGTCACGAACACCGGGGAGCTGTTTTTT. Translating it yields CASRRGARVTNTGELFF.